This entry concerns a single T cell receptor beta chain. Its antigen is currently unknown. This specimen includes other DNA sequences encoding the same CDR3. CDR1 is MNHEY and CDR2 is SMNVEV in the germline V gene (reference sequence). V lost 5 bases and J lost 0; bases outside the gene matches: 0. This CDR3 comprises 13 residues. These data are taken from a study of cytomegalovirus exposure and HLA in healthy donors. Study-wide results and caveats: Most TCR beta V segments were productive about 90% or about 30% of the time in an earlier analysis. In vitro confirmation showed a few CMV-associated chains to be CMV antigen specific.

Healthy bone marrow donors made up the cohort. PCR employed 60 Vbeta and 13 Jbeta primers. Assay: immunoSEQ multiplex PCR; the TCRdb copy retains only in-frame clones and omits some. The sample includes about 190,000 clones, around 81% of them seen just once. Material: PBMCs. The sequence came from a man younger than 35 in good health and CMV-seronegative. J is TRBJ2-7 and V is TRBV27; 8 bases line up with TRBD1. Here the CDR3 reads CASSGQGSYEQYF. CDR3 sequence (DNA): TGTGCCAGCAGTGGACAGGGCTCCTACGAGCAGTACTTC.